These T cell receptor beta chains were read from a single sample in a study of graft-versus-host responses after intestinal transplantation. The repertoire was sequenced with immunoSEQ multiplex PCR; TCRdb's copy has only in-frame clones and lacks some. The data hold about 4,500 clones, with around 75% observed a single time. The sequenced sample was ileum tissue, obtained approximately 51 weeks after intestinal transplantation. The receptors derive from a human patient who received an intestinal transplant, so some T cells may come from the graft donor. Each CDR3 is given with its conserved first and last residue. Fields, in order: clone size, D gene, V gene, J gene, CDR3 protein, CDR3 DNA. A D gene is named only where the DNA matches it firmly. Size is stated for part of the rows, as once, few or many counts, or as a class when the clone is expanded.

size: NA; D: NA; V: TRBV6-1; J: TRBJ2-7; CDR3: CASSEGSGSSYEQYF; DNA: TGTGCCAGCAGTGAAGGGTCAGGGTCATCCTACGAGCAGTACTTC
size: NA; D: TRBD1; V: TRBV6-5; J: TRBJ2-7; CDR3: CASSYSGTGDEQYF; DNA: TGTGCCAGCAGTTACTCCGGGACAGGGGACGAGCAGTACTTC
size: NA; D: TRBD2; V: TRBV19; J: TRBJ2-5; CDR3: CASSPGTSGSIKDF; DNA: TGTGCCAGTTCCCCAGGGACTAGCGGGAGTATAAAGGACTTC
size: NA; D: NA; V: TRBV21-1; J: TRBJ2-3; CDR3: CASSKVGLAGGPTDTQYF; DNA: TGTGCCAGCAGCAAAGTAGGACTAGCGGGGGGCCCAACAGATACGCAGTATTTT
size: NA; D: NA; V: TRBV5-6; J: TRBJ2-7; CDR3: CASSLEGASYEQYF; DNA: TGTGCCAGCAGCTTGGAAGGGGCCTCCTACGAGCAGTACTTC
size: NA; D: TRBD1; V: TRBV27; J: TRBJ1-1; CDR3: CASSLDRHTEAFF; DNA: TGTGCCAGCAGTTTGGACAGGCACACTGAAGCTTTCTTT
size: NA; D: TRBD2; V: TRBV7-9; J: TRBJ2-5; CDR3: CASSQREYQETQYF; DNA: TGTGCCAGCAGCCAGCGGGAGTACCAAGAGACCCAGTACTTC
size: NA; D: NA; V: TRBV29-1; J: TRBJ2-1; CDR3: CSVEDLLGAQRISYNEQFF; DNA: TGCAGCGTTGAAGATCTGCTCGGTGCGCAGCGGATTTCCTACAATGAGCAGTTCTTC
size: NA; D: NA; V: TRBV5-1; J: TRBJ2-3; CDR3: CASSFGGVDTDTQYF; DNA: TGCGCCAGCAGCTTCGGAGGGGTGGACACAGATACGCAGTATTTT
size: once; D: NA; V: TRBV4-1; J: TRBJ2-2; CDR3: CASSQVGGYTGELFF; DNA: TGCGCCAGCAGCCAAGTTGGAGGGTACACCGGGGAGCTGTTTTTT
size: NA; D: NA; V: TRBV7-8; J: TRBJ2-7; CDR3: CASSLALAGLYEQYF; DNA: TGTGCCAGCAGCTTAGCCTTGGCAGGGCTCTACGAGCAGTACTTC
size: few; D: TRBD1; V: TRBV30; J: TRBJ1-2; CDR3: CAWRWGQDYGYTF; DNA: TGTGCCTGGAGATGGGGACAGGACTATGGCTACACCTTC
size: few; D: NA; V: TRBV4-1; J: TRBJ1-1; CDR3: CASELTGSMNTEAFF; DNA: TGCGCCAGCGAGCTGACGGGTTCCATGAACACTGAAGCTTTCTTT
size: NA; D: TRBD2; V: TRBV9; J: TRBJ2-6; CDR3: CATGRGDSGANVLTF; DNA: TGTGCCACGGGACGGGGGGACTCTGGGGCCAACGTCCTGACTTTC
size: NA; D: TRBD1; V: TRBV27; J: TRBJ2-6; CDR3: CASSLYRGSGANVLTF; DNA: TGTGCCAGCAGTTTATACAGGGGCTCTGGGGCCAACGTCCTGACTTTC
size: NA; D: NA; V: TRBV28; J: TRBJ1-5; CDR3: CASSLQGHSNQPQHF; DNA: TGTGCCAGCAGTTTACAAGGACATAGCAATCAGCCCCAGCATTTT
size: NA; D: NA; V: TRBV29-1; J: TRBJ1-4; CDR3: CSVTVPRANEKLFF; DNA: TGCAGCGTAACTGTCCCCCGGGCTAATGAAAAACTGTTTTTT
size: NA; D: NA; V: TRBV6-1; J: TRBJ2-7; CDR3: CASSGEWRPGWYEQYF; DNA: TGTGCCAGCAGTGGAGAGTGGCGGCCGGGTTGGTACGAGCAGTACTTC
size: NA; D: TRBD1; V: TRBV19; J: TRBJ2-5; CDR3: CATSGQVGETQYF; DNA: TGTGCTACCTCGGGACAGGTGGGGGAGACCCAGTACTTC
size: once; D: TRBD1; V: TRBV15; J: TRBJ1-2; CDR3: CATSRAGQGARVYGYTF; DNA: TGTGCCACCAGCAGAGCCGGACAGGGGGCAAGAGTGTATGGCTACACCTTC
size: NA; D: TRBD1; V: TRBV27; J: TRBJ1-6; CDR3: CASSLSLDRGYSPLHF; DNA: TGTGCCAGCAGTCTCTCCCTCGACAGGGGCTATTCACCCCTCCACTTT
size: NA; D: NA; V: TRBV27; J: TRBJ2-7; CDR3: CASSLSAGPEQYF; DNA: TGTGCCAGCAGTTTATCGGCGGGCCCCGAGCAGTACTTC
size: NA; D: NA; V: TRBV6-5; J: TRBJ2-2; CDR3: CASSYVAGNTGELFF; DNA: TGTGCCAGCAGTTACGTGGCGGGGAACACCGGGGAGCTGTTTTTT
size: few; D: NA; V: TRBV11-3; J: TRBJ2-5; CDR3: CASSLGRSGIETQYF; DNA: TGTGCCAGCAGCTTAGGACGTAGCGGTATAGAGACCCAGTACTTC
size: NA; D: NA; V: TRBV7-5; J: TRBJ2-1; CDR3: CARSLARTGDYNEQFF; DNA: TGTGCCAGAAGCTTAGCCCGGACAGGGGACTACAATGAGCAGTTCTTC
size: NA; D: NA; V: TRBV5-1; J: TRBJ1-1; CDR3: CASSLDLNTEAFF; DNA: TGCGCCAGCAGCTTGGACCTAAACACTGAAGCTTTCTTT
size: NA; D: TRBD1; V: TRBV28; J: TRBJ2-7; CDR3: CASSSLTGQGYEQYF; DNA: TGTGCCAGCAGTTCCCTAACGGGACAGGGGTACGAGCAGTACTTC
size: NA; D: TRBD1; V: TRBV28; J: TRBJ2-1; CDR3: CASSLWATGGSGEQFF; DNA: TGTGCCAGCAGTTTATGGGCGACAGGGGGAAGCGGTGAGCAGTTCTTC
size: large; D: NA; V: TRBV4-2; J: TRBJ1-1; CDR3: CASSQTSLGTEAFF; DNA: TGTGCCAGCAGCCAGACAAGCCTCGGCACTGAAGCTTTCTTT
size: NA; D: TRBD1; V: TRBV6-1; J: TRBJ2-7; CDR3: CASSVRDSLSSYEQYF; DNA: TGTGCCAGCAGTGTCAGGGACAGTCTAAGCTCCTACGAGCAGTACTTC
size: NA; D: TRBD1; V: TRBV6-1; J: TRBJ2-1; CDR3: CASSEGAAGTGYNEQFF; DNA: TGTGCCAGCAGTGAAGGGGCAGCCGGGACAGGGTACAATGAGCAGTTCTTC
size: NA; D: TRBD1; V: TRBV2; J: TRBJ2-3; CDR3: CASSHSTGSGTDTQYF; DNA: TGTGCCAGCAGTCATTCGACAGGGAGCGGCACAGATACGCAGTATTTT
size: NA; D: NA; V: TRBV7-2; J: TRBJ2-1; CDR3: CASSLAGGQEQFF; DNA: TGTGCCAGCAGCTTAGCGGGGGGGCAGGAGCAGTTCTTC
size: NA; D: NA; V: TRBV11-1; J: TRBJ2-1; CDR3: CASSLLADNEQFF; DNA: TGTGCCAGCAGCTTACTAGCCGACAATGAGCAGTTCTTC
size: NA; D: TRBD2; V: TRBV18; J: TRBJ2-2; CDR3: CASSPPESLAVNTGELFF; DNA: TGTGCCAGCTCACCTCCCGAGAGCCTAGCGGTTAACACCGGGGAGCTGTTTTTT
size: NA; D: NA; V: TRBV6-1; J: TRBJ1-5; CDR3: CASSVAGYYSNQPQHF; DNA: TGTGCCAGCAGTGTCGCAGGTTATTATAGCAATCAGCCCCAGCATTTT